The table lists the clone carrying this TCR beta chain with many counts. This specimen comes from a study of early T cells in non-severe SARS-CoV-2 infection. TCRdb fed the 5' RACE reads into MiXCR, producing one record per CDR3 protein. The sample lists 66,000 or so distinct CDR3 sequences, 10% to 13% occurring once. V dropped 5 bases and J dropped 0 bases, with 7 bases sitting between them. CDR3 length: 13 amino acids. This TCR came from an adult who was a healthcare worker with PCR-confirmed SARS-CoV-2 infection or an uninfected control (not recorded which). This chain connects TRBV12-3 or TRBV12-4 to TRBJ1-2; D is uncertain. The source material was whole blood. CDR3 in DNA: TGTGCCAGCAGTCATACAGCTAACTATGGCTACACCTTC. Amino acids: CASSHTANYGYTF.